This entry describes one TCR beta chain. These data are taken from a study of blood T cell repertoires in COVID-19. About the study: PBMCs, B-cell-depleted T cells, or T cells were the source of the cDNA or gDNA that made up the material.

Germline trimming cut 4 bases from V and 5 bases from J; bases unmatched to any gene: 9. CDR3 length equals 17 residues. Germline CDR1 is SGHTA and CDR2 is FQGNSA. As processed by the authors: Amplification of reference gene primers was used by the study to estimate nucleated cell counts. Profiled with immunoSEQ multiplex PCR; TCRdb holds only in-frame clones, not every one. The V and J calls and clone size were taken over from that table, and D and trimming were inferred from the DNA. The data contain a few hundred thousand clones, roughly 86% of them singletons. This clonotype originated in a woman aged 45-65 years with COVID-19, enrolled during active disease. Sequencing was done on a sample of peripheral blood. This chain links TRBV7-2 with TRBJ2-5, with TRBD2 matching 14 bases. CDR3 nucleotide sequence: TGTGCCAGCAGCTGGACTAGCGGGAGGACCCAGGGGGAGACCCAGTACTTC. Translation gives CASSWTSGRTQGETQYF.